Listed here are 31 T cell receptor beta chains from one sample, sequenced in a study of blood T cell repertoires in COVID-19. Libraries were prepared by immunoSEQ multiplex PCR; TCRdb keeps only in-frame clonotypes and omits some of them. The table includes roughly 200,000 clones, 85% to 90% detected once. The sample taken for sequencing was peripheral blood. The receptor source for this set is a man between 18 and 29 years old with active or convalescent COVID-19.

This chain joins TRBV7-8 and TRBJ1-2, with 8 bases matching TRBD1. J lost 1 base, V lost 5 bases, and 9 bases had no gene match. Germline-derived CDR1 and CDR2 are SGHVS and FQNEAQ. The CDR3 contains 16 residues. The CDR3 DNA reads as TGTGCCAGCAGCCAGGACGGACAGGGCAATAACTATGGCTACACCTTC. Protein: CASSQDGQGNNYGYTF.

The rearrangement joins TRBV5-4 to TRBJ1-1, with D unresolved. The V and J ends lost 0 bases and 5 bases respectively, with 8 bases between them. CDR1 and CDR2 (germline): SGHNT, YYREEE (reference sequence). The CDR3 is 13 amino acids. CDR3 in amino acids: CASSLVSRTEAFF. CDR3 nucleotide sequence: TGTGCCAGCAGCTTGGTCTCTAGGACTGAAGCTTTCTTT. Variable domain in full (rest from reference TRBV5-4 and TRBJ1-1): ETGVTQSPTHLIKTRGQQVTLRCSSQSGHNTVSWYQQALGQGPQFIFQYYREEENGRGNFPPRFSGLQFPNYSSELNVNALELDDSALYLCASSLVSRTEAFFGQGTRLTVV.

This rearrangement joins TRBV19 to TRBJ2-1; 11 bases match TRBD2. The germline gives CDR1 LNHDA, CDR2 SQIVND (reference sequence). The CDR3 extends over 18 amino acids. The ends lost 5 bases at V and 4 bases at J; junction bases unmatched: 13. CDR3 sequence (DNA): TGTGCCAGTAGTTATTCCACCCAAACTAGCGGGAGATACAATGAGCAGTTCTTC. As protein: CASSYSTQTSGRYNEQFF.

This chain's CDR3 is CASSPAYSGRAPGELFF. CDR3 coding DNA: TGTGCCAGCAGCCCGGCCTATAGCGGGAGGGCCCCCGGGGAGCTGTTTTTT. The chain recombines TRBV5-4 with TRBJ2-2; 11 bases map to TRBD2. The J segment lost 6 bases and the V segment lost 4 bases, leaving 11 bases of the junction unmatched. Germline V lookup: CDR1 SGHNT, CDR2 YYREEE (reference sequence). The CDR3 has 17 amino acids.

This chain links TRBV11-1 with TRBJ2-1, with TRBD2 matching over 11 bases. The V segment lost 6 bases and the J segment 10 bases; nucleotides outside the gene matches: 8. Germline V gene sequence: CDR1 SGHAT, CDR2 FQDESV (reference sequence). This CDR3 is built from 14 residues. The CDR3 sequence is CASSPRTSGHEQFF. DNA of the CDR3: TGTGCCAGCAGTCCCCGGACTAGCGGGCACGAGCAGTTCTTC.

The sample holds one count of this clone. The rearrangement links TRBV6-5 to TRBJ1-1, with a tentative D call TRBD1 (5 bases). Per germline, CDR1 MNHEY and CDR2 SVGAGI. This CDR3 comprises 14 residues. The V gene lost 5 bases and the J gene lost 6 bases, with 16 bases spanning the gap. The CDR3 loop reads CASSPWGELPEAFF. Here the CDR3 DNA reads TGTGCCAGCAGTCCGTGGGGGGAGCTCCCTGAAGCTTTCTTT.

CDR3 nucleotides: TGCAGTGCTAGTCGTCGTGTTGGGGGGGGCTACAATGAGCAGTTCTTC. Translating it yields CSASRRVGGGYNEQFF. This rearrangement joins TRBV20-1 to TRBJ2-1, with 7 bases identical to TRBD2. The CDR3 length is 16 residues. Germline CDR1 is DFQATT and CDR2 is SNEGSKA (reference sequence). V gave up 3 bases and J gave up 3 bases; unmatched junction bases: 11.

This sequence joins TRBV7-9 and TRBJ1-2; 7 nucleotides line up with TRBD1. Unmatched junction bases numbered 11, after V lost 8 bases and J lost 8 bases. Germline lookup yields CDR1 SEHNR and CDR2 FQNEAQ (reference sequence). This CDR3 contains 13 residues. The CDR3 loop is CASGRGPLRGYTF. The DNA of the CDR3 is TGTGCCAGCGGAAGGGGGCCCCTCCGGGGCTACACCTTC.

The chain employs TRBV4-2 and TRBJ2-1; the D is unclear. This CDR3 comprises 15 residues. V shed 1 base and J shed 0 bases, with 7 bases lying between them. Germline CDR1 is LGHNA and CDR2 is YNFKEQ. This CDR3 reads CASSQGLPSYNEQFF. The DNA for the CDR3 is TGTGCCAGCAGCCAAGGACTTCCCTCCTACAATGAGCAGTTCTTC.

This chain links TRBV3-1 (or the pseudogene TRBV3-2) with TRBJ1-6; D might be TRBD1 (5 bases). Per germline, CDR1 LGHDT and CDR2 YNNKEL (reference sequence). CDR3 length equals 15 residues. V was trimmed by 1 base and J by 7 bases, leaving 11 bases between them. The CDR3 region is CASSQAAGRNSPLHF. The CDR3, as DNA: TGTGCCAGCAGCCAAGCAGCAGGGCGGAATTCACCCCTCCACTTT.

The chain has TRBV7-9 and TRBJ1-6; D remains unclear. The germline V gene encodes CDR1 SEHNR and CDR2 FQNEAQ (reference sequence). The CDR3 totals 16 residues. Trimming removed 4 bases from V and 2 bases from J, with 12 bases in between. The CDR3 DNA sequence: TGTGCCAGCAGCTGCATGGTTGAGACCTATAATTCACCCCTCCACTTT. Protein: CASSCMVETYNSPLHF.

The chain employs TRBV7-2 and TRBJ2-7, with 7 bases fitting TRBD2. CDR3 length equals 14 residues. Unmatched junction bases numbered 4, after V lost 2 bases and J lost 3 bases. Germline V lookup: CDR1 SGHTA, CDR2 FQGNSA. DNA for the CDR3: TGTGCCAGCAGCTTATCGCGGGAGTACTACGAGCAGTACTTC. Translated, it gives CASSLSREYYEQYF.

The genes are TRBV7-9 and TRBJ2-1, with 8 bases aligning to TRBD1. J gave up 9 bases and V 5 bases, and 9 bases lay outside the gene matches. The CDR3 has 14 amino acids. Germline V gives CDR1 SEHNR, CDR2 FQNEAQ (reference sequence). Here the CDR3 DNA reads TGTGCCAGCAGCGACAGGGGATTCATAGGTGAGCAGTTCTTC. Residues: CASSDRGFIGEQFF.

The chain uses TRBV5-1 and TRBJ2-3, with 7 bases identical to TRBD1. The CDR3 spans 16 residues. The germline CDR1 and CDR2 sequences are SGHRS and YFSETQ. With V trimmed by 0 bases and J by 0 bases, 4 bases remained unmatched. DNA for the CDR3: TGCGCCAGCAGCTTGGGACAGGGCCCTAGCACAGATACGCAGTATTTT. This translates into CASSLGQGPSTDTQYF.

This clone was detected once. In the same sample, other DNA sequences code for this CDR3. V is TRBV5-1 and J is TRBJ2-3, with 11 positions matching TRBD2. This CDR3 region has 15 residues. V lost 0 bases, J lost 5 bases, and 2 bases stayed unmatched. Germline V gene lookup returns CDR1 SGHRS and CDR2 YFSETQ. CDR3: CASSLALAGGDTQYF. The CDR3 DNA sequence: TGCGCCAGCAGCTTGGCTCTAGCGGGAGGAGATACGCAGTATTTT.

In this sample, this clone turned up once. The chain employs TRBV12-3 or TRBV12-4 and TRBJ1-4; no clear D. This CDR3 has 13 residues. The germline V and J ends were trimmed by 5 bases and 8 bases, with 12 bases remaining between them. The CDR3 loop reads CASSLRPREKLFF. DNA for the CDR3: TGTGCCAGCAGTCTTAGACCGAGGGAAAAACTGTTTTTT.

CDR3 sequence (DNA): TGTGCCAGCAGCCCTATCCACCCATACAACAAGCGTTTTAATTCACCCCTCCACTTT. Amino acids: CASSPIHPYNKRFNSPLHF. The V and J genes are TRBV3-1 (or the pseudogene TRBV3-2) and TRBJ1-6; D remains unclear. Looked up from germline, CDR1 is LGHDT and CDR2 is YNNKEL (reference sequence). This CDR3 region has 19 residues. Trimming shortened V by 4 bases and J by 6 bases, and 25 bases separated the two germline ends.

This clone has more than one count but fewer than ten. The CDR3 sequence is CASSFPMTGSVTEAFF. The CDR3 DNA sequence: TGCGCCAGCAGCTTCCCAATGACAGGGTCGGTTACTGAAGCTTTCTTT. This rearrangement joins TRBV5-1 to TRBJ1-1, with TRBD1 matching over 7 bases. The CDR3 has 16 residues. J lost 5 bases, V lost 2 bases, and 12 bases had no gene match. The germline gives CDR1 SGHRS, CDR2 YFSETQ.

This clone has only a few counts. The chain carries TRBV19 and TRBJ2-3, with TRBD2 matching 8 bases. V gave up 5 bases and J gave up 5 bases; unmatched junction bases: 3. The CDR3 is 13 amino acids. Per germline, CDR1 LNHDA and CDR2 SQIVND (reference sequence). The CDR3 DNA sequence: TGTGCCAGTAGTGGCCTAGCGGGAGATACGCAGTATTTT. Translation gives CASSGLAGDTQYF.

The chain is built from TRBV29-1 and TRBJ2-7; 7 positions match TRBD1. The CDR3 is 12 residues long. Per the germline V gene, CDR1 is SQVTM and CDR2 is ANQGSEA. The trim removed 1 base at V and 4 bases at J, leaving 1 base unmatched. Here the CDR3 DNA reads TGCAGCGTTGAAGTGACAGGGTACGAGCAGTACTTC. As protein: CSVEVTGYEQYF.

The chain has TRBV14 and TRBJ2-7, with TRBD1 matching over 9 bases. V lost 4 bases to trimming and J lost 6 bases; unmatched junction nucleotides: 4. The V gene's germline CDR1 is SGHDN and CDR2 FVKESK. The CDR3 totals 13 residues. The CDR3 loop is CASSLQGAGEQYF. The CDR3 DNA reads as TGTGCCAGCAGCCTACAGGGGGCAGGCGAGCAGTACTTC.

The V and J genes are TRBV6-6 and TRBJ1-5; D may be TRBD1 (5 bases). Germline CDR1 is MNHNY and CDR2 is SVGAGI (reference sequence). The CDR3 spans 14 residues. Trimming shortened V by 4 bases and J by 2 bases, and 9 bases separated the two germline ends. CDR3 amino acids: CASSSTGGNQPQHF. The CDR3 DNA follows: TGTGCCAGCAGTTCCACAGGTGGCAATCAGCCCCAGCATTTT.

The chain uses TRBV11-2 and TRBJ2-7, with TRBD2 as a possible D gene (7 bases). Trimming pared 4 bases from V and 5 bases from J, leaving 9 bases between. This CDR3 has 12 residues. The germline V gene encodes CDR1 SGHAT and CDR2 FQNNGV. The DNA of the CDR3 is TGTGCCAGCAGCTGGGGGGGCGACGAGCAGTACTTC. Amino acids: CASSWGGDEQYF.

The chain employs TRBV27 and TRBJ2-1; maybe TRBD2 (6 bases). The CDR3 covers 15 residues. The V end lost 5 bases, the J end lost 8 bases, and 19 bases lay between the germline ends. The V gene's germline CDR1 is MNHEY and CDR2 SMNVEV (reference sequence). The CDR3 DNA sequence: TGTGCCAGCAGTCCGCGACTAGGCGAGAATGATGAGCAGTTCTTC. Translated, it gives CASSPRLGENDEQFF.

This clone was counted only a few times. The V call is TRBV6-1, the J call TRBJ1-6, with 7 bases matching TRBD1. Germline loops: CDR1 MNHNS, CDR2 SASEGT. The junction had 9 bases not matched to a gene; V was cut back by 2 bases and J by 11 bases. The CDR3 extends over 15 amino acids. The CDR3 nucleotides are TGTGCCAGCAGTGAATTCGGACAGGCGAGGGCACCCCTCCACTTT. Its translation: CASSEFGQARAPLHF.

DNA of the CDR3: TGTGCCAGCAGCTTGGCTTTCGAGGATTATGGCTACACCTTC. This sequence encodes CASSLAFEDYGYTF. The chain carries TRBV7-8 and TRBJ1-2; D remains unclear. V was cut by 3 bases and J by 5 bases, with 13 bases left in between. The CDR3 is 14 amino acids. Germline V lookup: CDR1 SGHVS, CDR2 FQNEAQ.

This chain's CDR3 is CASSLDGIGSPLHF. CDR3 nucleotide sequence: TGTGCCAGCAGCTTGGACGGGATCGGGTCACCCCTCCACTTT. The chain couples TRBV5-4 to TRBJ1-6; D not certain. Germline CDR1 reads SGHNT; CDR2 reads YYREEE (reference sequence). The CDR3 loop spans 14 amino acids. Between the trimmed V and J ends, which lost 0 bases and 10 bases, there was a span of 11 bases.

CDR3: CASSQGTGLRRTSTDTQYF. CDR3 nucleotides: TGCGCCAGCAGCCAAGGGACTGGGCTTAGGCGGACTAGCACAGATACGCAGTATTTT. The chain links TRBV4-3 to TRBJ2-3; D may be TRBD2 (5 bases). Germline CDR1 reads LGHNA; CDR2 reads YSLEER. This CDR3 comprises 19 residues. V lost 1 base to trimming and J lost 0 bases, with 20 bases between them.

The genes are TRBV5-1 and TRBJ1-4; D is ambiguous. From germline, CDR1 is SGHRS and CDR2 YFSETQ. CDR3 length: 14 residues. V gave up 0 bases and J gave up 7 bases, with 10 bases separating them. CDR3 DNA: TGCGCCAGCAGCTTGGGGGCCGAGGGTGAAAAACTGTTTTTT. Protein: CASSLGAEGEKLFF.

The rearrangement uses TRBV6-7 and TRBJ2-7; 13 nucleotides line up with TRBD2. TRBV6-7 is an ORF for which the function is uncertain. This CDR3 contains 12 residues. Trimming removed 8 bases from V and 12 bases from J; junction bases left unmatched: 7. CDR3 sequence (DNA): TGTGCCAGCGGACTAGCGGGAGATTATCCGTACTTC. Translating gives CASGLAGDYPYF.

V and J are TRBV29-1 and TRBJ1-4, with 8 bases aligning to TRBD1. The CDR3 contains 13 residues. Germline V gene data show CDR1 as SQVTM and CDR2 as ANQGSEA. J gave up 2 bases and V 7 bases, and 3 bases lay outside the gene matches. CDR3 DNA: TGCAGCGGACGGACAGGGACTAATGAAAAACTGTTTTTT. It codes for CSGRTGTNEKLFF.